Listed below are T cell receptor beta chains from one sample, sequenced in a study of T cell responses to AZD1222 COVID-19 vaccine. The table came from immunoSEQ multiplex PCR; TCRdb's copy has only in-frame clones and leaves some out. Of 80,000 or so clones detected, 65% to 85% appear once; the ten largest clones hold 2.5% to 3%. Specimen: peripheral blood, collected on day 0 of AZD1222 vaccination. The receptors come from an adult in good health. The CDR3 runs from the conserved cysteine through the conserved F or W. The D gene is left open where the match is weak. Clone size is stated in some rows and not others, as once, few, many or a class when expanded.

- | TRBJ2-1 | TRBV7-8 | TRBD1 | TGTGCCAGCAACCCCGGGACAGACTCCTACAATGAGCAGTTCTTC | CASNPGTDSYNEQFF
few | TRBJ1-4 | TRBV3-1/TRBV3-2 | - | TGTGCCAGCAGCCAAGAGGCAACGGGGGGGCACGAAAAACTGTTTTTT | CASSQEATGGHEKLFF
- | TRBJ2-7 | TRBV5-6 | TRBD1 | TGTGCCAGCAGCGGAAAGACAGGGCGGTACGAGCAGTACTTC | CASSGKTGRYEQYF
few | TRBJ1-4 | TRBV30 | - | TGTGCCTGGAGTGTACAGGGAGTTGAAAAACTGTTTTTT | CAWSVQGVEKLFF
- | TRBJ1-2 | TRBV5-4 | TRBD1 | TGTGCCAGCAGACAGGGGACAGGGGGCCTGGGTGGCTACACCTTC | CASRQGTGGLGGYTF
- | TRBJ1-1 | TRBV2 | TRBD1 | TGTGCCAGCAGTGAAGCGCTTGGACAGGACATTAGCGCTTTCTTT | CASSEALGQDISAFF
- | TRBJ2-1 | TRBV12-5 | - | TGTGCTAGTGGTACCGAGCGGGCTACCTCCTACAATGAGCAGTTCTTC | CASGTERATSYNEQFF
- | TRBJ1-2 | TRBV11-2 | - | TGTGCCAGCAGCTTAGGCGCGGTGAATGGCTACACCTTC | CASSLGAVNGYTF
- | TRBJ2-7 | TRBV7-2 | TRBD2 | TGTGCCAGCAAAACTAGCGGGAGGGTCTACGAGCAGTACTTC | CASKTSGRVYEQYF
few | TRBJ2-1 | TRBV12-3/TRBV12-4 | - | TGTGCCAGCAGTTTAAATCGATGGAATGAGCAGTTCTTC | CASSLNRWNEQFF
- | TRBJ2-7 | TRBV5-1 | TRBD2 | TGCGCCAGCGCCCCAGGCGGGGGTACGTCCTACGAGCAGTACTTC | CASAPGGGTSYEQYF
- | TRBJ1-5 | TRBV2 | TRBD1 | TGTGCCAGCAGCGGAGGGCTTCTAACCGCCGGGACAGGGGGCCAGCCCCAGCATTTT | CASSGGLLTAGTGGQPQHF
- | TRBJ2-2 | TRBV4-3 | - | TGCGCCAGCAGCCAAGGGACTACCAACACCGGGGAGCTGTTTTTT | CASSQGTTNTGELFF
- | TRBJ2-7 | TRBV10-3 | - | TGTGCCATCAGCACACTAGTCCACGAGCAGTACTTC | CAISTLVHEQYF
- | TRBJ1-3 | TRBV7-6 | - | TGTGCCAGCAGCTTAGAGGGGGGCAGTCCCGTCTCTGGAAACACCATATATTTT | CASSLEGGSPVSGNTIYF
- | TRBJ1-6 | TRBV5-1 | TRBD1 | TGCGCCAGCAGCTTGGGACAGGGCGGTAAATCACCCCTCCACTTT | CASSLGQGGKSPLHF
- | TRBJ1-2 | TRBV12-3/TRBV12-4 | - | TGTGCCAGCGGGGTGGCGGGGGGCTATGGCTACACCTTC | CASGVAGGYGYTF
- | TRBJ1-5 | TRBV28 | - | TGTGCCAGCAGTTCGGTAGGGTTTAATCAGCCCCAGCATTTT | CASSSVGFNQPQHF
- | TRBJ2-5 | TRBV7-7 | TRBD2 | TGTGCCAGCAGCTTTACTAGCGGGAGGGAGACCCAGTACTTC | CASSFTSGRETQYF
- | TRBJ2-5 | TRBV6-2/TRBV6-3 | - | TGTGCCAGCAGTGGAGGAAGACAAGAGACCCAGTACTTC | CASSGGRQETQYF
- | TRBJ2-5 | TRBV6-1 | TRBD2 | TGTGCCAGCAGTGAACACATCCAAGCGGGGGGGATGGAGACCCAGTACTTC | CASSEHIQAGGMETQYF
few | TRBJ1-3 | TRBV6-5 | TRBD1 | TGTGCCAGCAGGGCTACAGGGGCGGGAAACACCATATATTTT | CASRATGAGNTIYF